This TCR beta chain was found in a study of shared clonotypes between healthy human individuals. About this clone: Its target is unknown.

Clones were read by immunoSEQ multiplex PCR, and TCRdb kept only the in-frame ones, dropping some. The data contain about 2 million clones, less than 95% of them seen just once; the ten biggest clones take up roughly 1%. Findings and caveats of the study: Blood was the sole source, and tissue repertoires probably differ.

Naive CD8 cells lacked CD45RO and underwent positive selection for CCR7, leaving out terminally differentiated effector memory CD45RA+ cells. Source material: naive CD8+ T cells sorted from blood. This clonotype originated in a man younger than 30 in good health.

The chain's CDR3 is CAWSGPGTGNGYTF. DNA for the CDR3: TGTGCCTGGAGTGGTCCCGGGACAGGGAATGGCTACACCTTC. The V call is TRBV30, the J call TRBJ1-2; TRBD1 matches at 9 bases. The CDR3 spans 14 residues. Germline V gives CDR1 GTSNPN, CDR2 SVGIG (reference sequence). Germline trimming cut 1 base from V and 6 bases from J; bases unmatched to any gene: 6.